The next 13 T cell receptor beta chains were all read from a single sample in a study of T-cell reconstitution after alpha-beta-depleted transplantation in children (dated by TCRdb to about 2016). Explained via the paper, the treatment or condition label denotes: allogeneic hematopoietic cell transplantation with graft depleted of TCRalphabeta T cells and CD19 B cells. Receptors were amplified or captured by PCR. TCRdb shows the sequencer as Illumina HiSeq 2500. Molecular barcoding was employed in the preparation of TCR libraries, with unique molecular identifiers being used to normalize TCRbeta repertoire quantification. Using fastp at Q25 and MiXCR, TCRdb reprocessed the public reads and kept productive beta chains. All rows with the same CDR3 protein become a single entry with the most common DNA and genes. Recorded for this sample are about 1,000,000 distinct CDR3 sequences; about 29% of them occurred a single time. The ten largest account for under 30% of the sample.

The sample was PBMCs, mostly from graft donor cells, taken 360 days after TCRalphabeta/CD19-depleted stem cell transplant. These receptors were collected from a boy in the first two years of life who had a stem cell transplant for SCID, so the T cells may come from the graft donor.

The J gene is TRBJ2-5, the V gene TRBV12-3 or TRBV12-4; weak D call: TRBD2 (6 bases). This CDR3 contains 16 residues. V shed 5 bases and J shed 9 bases, with 25 bases lying between them. This chain's CDR3 is CASSPRRRAATGAQYF. The CDR3 DNA reads TGTGCCAGCAGTCCCCGACGGAGGGCCGCCACCGGGGCCCAGTACTTC.

This chain uses TRBV6-5 with TRBJ1-4; possibly TRBD1 for D (6 bases). Germline V gives CDR1 MNHEY, CDR2 SVGAGI. The CDR3 covers 16 residues. V lost 3 bases to trimming and J lost 3 bases, with 14 bases between them. The CDR3 protein is CASSYSREGANEKLFF. Here the CDR3 DNA reads TGTGCCAGCAGTTATAGCAGGGAGGGGGCTAATGAAAAACTGTTTTTT.

Only a few counts were recorded for this clonotype. The rearrangement links TRBV20-1 to TRBJ1-2, with D hard to call. V lost 6 bases and J 0 bases, leaving 17 bases between the germline ends. This CDR3 spans 15 amino acids. Germline V CDR1 and CDR2: DFQATT, SNEGSKA (reference sequence). CDR3 region: CSARPHSSSNYGYTF. The CDR3 DNA reads TGCAGTGCCAGACCCCACAGCTCATCTAACTATGGCTACACCTTC.

This chain joins TRBV5-1 and TRBJ1-1, with D perhaps TRBD1 (6 bases). Trimming took off 3 bases at V and 1 base at J, with 16 bases between the two ends. Germline V gene sequence: CDR1 SGHRS, CDR2 YFSETQ. The CDR3 length is 16 residues. The CDR3 nucleotides read TGCGCCAGCAGCTCTCGCGGAAAGGGGGAGAACACTGAAGCTTTCTTT. This codes for CASSSRGKGENTEAFF.

This clonotype came up once. V usage is TRBV5-1 and J usage is TRBJ1-2, with D possibly TRBD1 on 6 matching bases. The V end was cut by 4 bases, the J end by 8 bases, with 15 bases between. Germline-derived CDR1 and CDR2 are SGHRS and YFSETQ. The CDR3 length is 13 residues. CDR3 nucleotide sequence: TGCGCCAGCAGCACGGGGGGCCAGTCCGGCTACACCTTC. Protein: CASSTGGQSGYTF.

This clonotype has only a few counts. The J gene is TRBJ1-1, the V gene TRBV20-1; perhaps TRBD1 as D (5 bases). This CDR3 is 13 amino acids long. V lost 0 bases and J lost 4, with 9 bases in between. The germline V gene has CDR1 DFQATT and CDR2 SNEGSKA (reference sequence). The CDR3 sequence: CSARDPQGTEAFF. The CDR3 nucleotides read TGCAGTGCTAGAGATCCCCAGGGCACTGAAGCTTTCTTT.

This clonotype was seen a few times. The chain couples TRBV29-1 to TRBJ2-2; no firm D call. The CDR3 has 13 amino acids. Germline V lookup: CDR1 SQVTM, CDR2 ANQGSEA. V was cut by 0 bases and J by 2 bases, with 4 bases left in between. CDR3 sequence reads: CSVEEFNTGELFF. The CDR3 DNA follows: TGCAGCGTTGAAGAGTTCAACACCGGGGAGCTGTTTTTT.

This clonotype was detected only a few times. This chain uses TRBV11-2 with TRBJ2-2; 10 bases are a match to TRBD1. Germline-derived CDR1 and CDR2 are SGHAT and FQNNGV. Trimming cost V 8 bases and J 4 bases; bases outside gene matches: 4. The CDR3 loop spans 14 amino acids. The CDR3 reads CASPGQGVTGELFF. CDR3 bases: TGTGCCAGCCCCGGACAGGGGGTCACCGGGGAGCTGTTTTTT.

V and J are TRBV4-1 and TRBJ2-1; D might be TRBD1 (6 bases). V was trimmed by 3 bases and J by 4 bases, leaving 19 bases between them. The V gene's germline CDR1 is MGHRA and CDR2 YSYEKL. The CDR3 is made up of 17 amino acids. The CDR3 protein is CASSHVSSRGPYNEQFF. The CDR3, as DNA: TGCGCCAGCAGCCATGTCTCATCCAGGGGCCCTTACAATGAGCAGTTCTTC.

There are a few counts of this clonotype. The chain recombines TRBV20-1 with TRBJ2-3; D not resolved. Trimming removed 0 bases at V and 7 bases at J, with 26 bases between. Germline V gene sequence: CDR1 DFQATT, CDR2 SNEGSKA (reference sequence). This CDR3 has 18 residues. This CDR3 reads CSARDLVENSLVVNTQYF. The CDR3 nucleotides are TGCAGTGCTAGAGATCTGGTCGAGAACAGTTTAGTTGTAAATACGCAGTATTTT.

The genes are TRBV5-1 and TRBJ2-1; TRBD1 agrees at 10 bases. The V gene end was trimmed by 0 bases and the J gene end by 2 bases; junction bases not matched to a gene: 5. This CDR3 is 17 amino acids long. Germline V lookup: CDR1 SGHRS, CDR2 YFSETQ. The CDR3 nucleotides read TGCGCCAGCAGCTTGGTGCGGACAGGGGGAACCTACAATGAGCAGTTCTTC. Its protein is CASSLVRTGGTYNEQFF.

This clonotype was counted once. The CDR3: CASSQFPGTSGGNLETQYF. The CDR3 DNA sequence: TGTGCCAGCAGCCAGTTTCCCGGGACTAGCGGGGGGAACCTGGAGACCCAGTACTTC. The gene calls are TRBV4-2 and TRBJ2-5; 15 positions agree with TRBD2. V trimming: 3 bases; J trimming: 5 bases; junction bases outside the gene matches: 13. Per germline, CDR1 LGHNA and CDR2 YNFKEQ. This CDR3 spans 19 amino acids.

The chain uses TRBV5-1 and TRBJ2-7; 14 nucleotides line up with TRBD2. The CDR3 is 16 residues long. Germline loops: CDR1 SGHRS, CDR2 YFSETQ. Trimming removed 0 bases from V and 6 bases from J; junction bases left unmatched: 5. The CDR3: CASSLEPGLAGAEQYF. In nucleotides, the CDR3 is TGCGCCAGCAGCTTGGAACCGGGACTAGCGGGGGCCGAGCAGTACTTC.